This T cell receptor beta chain stems from a study of T cell responses to AZD1222 COVID-19 vaccine. Study-level background: Pooling was applied to second doses at about 4 or about 12 weeks. Notes on the study in general: In the spike-specific TCR repertoire, nearly half reportedly target unmutated variant regions. At study baseline, merely six AZD1222 recipients were seropositive. Donors were mostly white British, more females; clonal diversity possibly underestimated.

For this clone: Its antigen is unknown.

Here immunoSEQ multiplex PCR was the method, and the copy in TCRdb shows in-frame clones only, minus some. The sample lists around 99,000 clones; around nine tenths were seen once. Between the trimmed V and J ends, which lost 4 bases and 0 bases, there was a span of 12 bases. This CDR3 has 15 residues. CDR1 and CDR2 (germline): ENHRY, SYGVKD. This receptor was identified in an adult in good health. The material was peripheral blood, obtained on day 0 of AZD1222 vaccination. V and J are TRBV10-3 and TRBJ1-2; no firm D call. CDR3 region: CAISGGQLPNYGYTF. For the CDR3, the DNA is TGTGCCATCAGTGGAGGGCAACTACCTAACTATGGCTACACCTTC.